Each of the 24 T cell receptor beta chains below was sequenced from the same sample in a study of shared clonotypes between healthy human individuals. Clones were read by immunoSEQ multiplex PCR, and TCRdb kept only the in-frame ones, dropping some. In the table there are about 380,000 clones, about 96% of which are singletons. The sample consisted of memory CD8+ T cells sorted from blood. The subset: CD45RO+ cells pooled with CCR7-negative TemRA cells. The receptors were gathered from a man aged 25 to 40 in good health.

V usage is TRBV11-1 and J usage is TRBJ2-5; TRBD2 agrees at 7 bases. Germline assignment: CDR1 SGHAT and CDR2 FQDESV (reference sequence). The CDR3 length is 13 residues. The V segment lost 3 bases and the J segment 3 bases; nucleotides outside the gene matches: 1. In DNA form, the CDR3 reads TGTGCCAGCAGCTTCAGCGGGAAAGAGACCCAGTACTTC. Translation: CASSFSGKETQYF.

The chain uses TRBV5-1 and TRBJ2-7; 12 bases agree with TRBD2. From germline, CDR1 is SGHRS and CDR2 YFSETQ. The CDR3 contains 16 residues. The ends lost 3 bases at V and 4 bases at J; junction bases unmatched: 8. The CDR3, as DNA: TGCGCCAGCAGCTCGTGGGTACTAGCGGGAGGATACGAGCAGTACTTC. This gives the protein CASSSWVLAGGYEQYF.

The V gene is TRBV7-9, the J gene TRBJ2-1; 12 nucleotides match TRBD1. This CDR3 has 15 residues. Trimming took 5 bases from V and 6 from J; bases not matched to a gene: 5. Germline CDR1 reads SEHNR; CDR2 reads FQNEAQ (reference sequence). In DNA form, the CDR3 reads TGTGCCAGCAGCATGGGGGACAGGGGGCTCAATGAGCAGTTCTTC. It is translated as CASSMGDRGLNEQFF.

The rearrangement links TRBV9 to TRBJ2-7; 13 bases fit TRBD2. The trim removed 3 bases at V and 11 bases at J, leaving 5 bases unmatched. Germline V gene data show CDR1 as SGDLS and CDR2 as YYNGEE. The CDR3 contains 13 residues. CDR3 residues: CASSAGLAGAKYF. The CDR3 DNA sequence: TGTGCCAGCAGCGCTGGACTAGCGGGAGCGAAGTACTTC.

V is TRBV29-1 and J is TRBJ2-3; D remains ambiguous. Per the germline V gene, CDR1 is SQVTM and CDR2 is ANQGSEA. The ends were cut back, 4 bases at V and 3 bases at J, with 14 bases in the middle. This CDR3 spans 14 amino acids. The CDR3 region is CSVAVRLGTDTQYF. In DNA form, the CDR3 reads TGCAGCGTTGCAGTTAGGTTGGGAACAGATACGCAGTATTTT.

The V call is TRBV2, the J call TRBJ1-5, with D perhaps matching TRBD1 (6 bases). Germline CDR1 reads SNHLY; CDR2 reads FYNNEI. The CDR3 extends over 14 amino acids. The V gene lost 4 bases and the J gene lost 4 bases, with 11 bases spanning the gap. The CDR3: CASSVDRSNQPQHF. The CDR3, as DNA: TGTGCCAGCAGTGTAGACAGGTCTAATCAGCCCCAGCATTTT.

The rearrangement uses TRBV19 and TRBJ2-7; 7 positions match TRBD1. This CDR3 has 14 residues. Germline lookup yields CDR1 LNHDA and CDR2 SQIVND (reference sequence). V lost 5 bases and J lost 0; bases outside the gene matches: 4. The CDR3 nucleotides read TGTGCCAGTAGTCCGACAGGGCCCTCCTACGAGCAGTACTTC. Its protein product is CASSPTGPSYEQYF.

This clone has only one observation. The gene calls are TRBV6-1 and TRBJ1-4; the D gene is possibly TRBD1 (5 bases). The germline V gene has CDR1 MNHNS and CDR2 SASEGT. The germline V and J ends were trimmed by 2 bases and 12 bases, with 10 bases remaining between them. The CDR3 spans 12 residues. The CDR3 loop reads CASSEIPGQLFF. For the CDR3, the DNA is TGTGCCAGCAGTGAAATCCCAGGGCAACTGTTTTTT.

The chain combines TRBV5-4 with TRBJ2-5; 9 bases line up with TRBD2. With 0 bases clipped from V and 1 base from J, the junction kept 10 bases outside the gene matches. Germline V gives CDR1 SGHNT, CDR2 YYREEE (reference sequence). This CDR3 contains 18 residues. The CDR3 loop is CASSLAFVASGTQETQYF. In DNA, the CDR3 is TGTGCCAGCAGCTTGGCCTTCGTGGCTAGCGGGACCCAAGAGACCCAGTACTTC.

The CDR3 protein is CAWSAGNQETQYF. Here the CDR3 DNA reads TGTGCCTGGAGTGCAGGGAATCAAGAGACCCAGTACTTC. The chain joins TRBV30 to TRBJ2-5; D is perhaps TRBD1 (5 bases). The germline CDR1 and CDR2 sequences are GTSNPN and SVGIG (reference sequence). This CDR3 has 13 residues. The V and J ends lost 1 base and 2 bases respectively, with 8 bases between them.

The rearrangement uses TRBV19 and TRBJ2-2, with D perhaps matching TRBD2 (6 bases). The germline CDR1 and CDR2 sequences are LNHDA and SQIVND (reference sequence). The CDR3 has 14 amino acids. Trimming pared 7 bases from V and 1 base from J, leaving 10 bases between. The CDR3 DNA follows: TGTGCCAGTACCCCGGGACTGAACACCGGGGAGCTGTTTTTT. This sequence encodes CASTPGLNTGELFF.

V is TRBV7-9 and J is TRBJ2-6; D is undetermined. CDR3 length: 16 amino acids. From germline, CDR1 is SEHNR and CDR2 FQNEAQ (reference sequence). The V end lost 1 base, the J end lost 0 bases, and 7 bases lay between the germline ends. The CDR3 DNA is TGTGCCAGCAGCTTAGGGGCAGTCTCTGGGGCCAACGTCCTGACTTTC. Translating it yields CASSLGAVSGANVLTF.

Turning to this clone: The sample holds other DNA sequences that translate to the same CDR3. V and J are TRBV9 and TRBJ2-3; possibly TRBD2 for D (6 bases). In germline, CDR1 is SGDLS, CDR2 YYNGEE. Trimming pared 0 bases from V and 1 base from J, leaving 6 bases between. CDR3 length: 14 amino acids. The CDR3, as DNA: TGTGCCAGCAGCGTAGCTAGCGGCACAGATACGCAGTATTTT. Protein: CASSVASGTDTQYF. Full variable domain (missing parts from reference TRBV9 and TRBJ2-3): DSGVTQTPKHLITATGQRVTLRCSPRSGDLSVYWYQQSLDQGLQFLIQYYNGEERAKGNILERFSAQQFPDLHSELNLSSLELGDSALYFCASSVASGTDTQYFGPGTRLTVL.

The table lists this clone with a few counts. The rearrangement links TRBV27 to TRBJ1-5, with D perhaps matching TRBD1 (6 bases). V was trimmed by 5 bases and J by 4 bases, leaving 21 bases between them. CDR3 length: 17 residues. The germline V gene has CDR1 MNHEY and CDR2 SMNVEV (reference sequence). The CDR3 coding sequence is TGTGCCAGCAGTCTGGGGGCGGGACTCCTTGGGAATCAGCCCCAGCATTTT. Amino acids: CASSLGAGLLGNQPQHF.

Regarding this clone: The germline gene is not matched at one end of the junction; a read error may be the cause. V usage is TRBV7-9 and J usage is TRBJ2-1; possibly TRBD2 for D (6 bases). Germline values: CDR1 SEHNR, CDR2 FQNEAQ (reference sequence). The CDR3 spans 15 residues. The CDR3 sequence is CASSIAVSSYNEQFF. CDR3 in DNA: TGTGCCAGCAGCATAGCGGTGAGCTCCTACAATGAGCAGTTCTTC. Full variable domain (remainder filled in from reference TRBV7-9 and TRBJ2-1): DTGVSQNPRHKITKRGQNVTFRCDPISEHNRLYWYRQTLGQGPEFLTYFQNEAQLEKSRLLSDRFSAERPKGSFSTLEIQRTEQGDSAMYLCASSIAVSSYNEQFFGPGTRLTVL.

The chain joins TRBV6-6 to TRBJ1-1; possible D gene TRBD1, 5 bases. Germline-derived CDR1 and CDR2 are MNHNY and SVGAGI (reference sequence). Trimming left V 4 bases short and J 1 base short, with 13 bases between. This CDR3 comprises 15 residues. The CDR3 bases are TGTGCCAGCAGTTCGAGGGGATCGGAGAACACTGAAGCTTTCTTT. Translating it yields CASSSRGSENTEAFF.

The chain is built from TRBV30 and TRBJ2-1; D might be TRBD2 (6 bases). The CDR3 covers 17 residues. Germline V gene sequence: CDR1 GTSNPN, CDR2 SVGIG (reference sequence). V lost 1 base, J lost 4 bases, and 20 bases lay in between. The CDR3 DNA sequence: TGTGCCTGGAGTGGGTGGCTAGCGAGGCGGTCGTACAATGAGCAGTTCTTC. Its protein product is CAWSGWLARRSYNEQFF.

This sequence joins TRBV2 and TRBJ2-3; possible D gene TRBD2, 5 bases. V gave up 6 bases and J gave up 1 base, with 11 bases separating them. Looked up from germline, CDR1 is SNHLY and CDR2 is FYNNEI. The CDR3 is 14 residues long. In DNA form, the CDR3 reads TGTGCCAGCAGCCCGGACTTACGCACAGATACGCAGTATTTT. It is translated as CASSPDLRTDTQYF.

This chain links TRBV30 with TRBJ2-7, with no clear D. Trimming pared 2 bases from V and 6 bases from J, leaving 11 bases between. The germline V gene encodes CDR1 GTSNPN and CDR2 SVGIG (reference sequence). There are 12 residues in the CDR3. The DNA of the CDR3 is TGTGCCTGGAGTCCCCGCGGTGGCGAGCAGTACTTC. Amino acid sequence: CAWSPRGGEQYF.

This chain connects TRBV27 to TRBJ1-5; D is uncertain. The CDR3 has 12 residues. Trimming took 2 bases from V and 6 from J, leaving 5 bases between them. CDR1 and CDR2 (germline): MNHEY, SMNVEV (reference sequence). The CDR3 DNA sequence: TGTGCCAGCAGTTTAATCGGTCAGCCCCAGCATTTT. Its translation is CASSLIGQPQHF.

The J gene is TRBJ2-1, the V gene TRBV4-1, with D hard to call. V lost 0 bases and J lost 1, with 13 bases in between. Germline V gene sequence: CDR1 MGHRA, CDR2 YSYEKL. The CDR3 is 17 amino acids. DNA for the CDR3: TGCGCCAGCAGCCAAGAAAAGCGCGCGAGTTCCTACAATGAGCAGTTCTTC. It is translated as CASSQEKRASSYNEQFF.

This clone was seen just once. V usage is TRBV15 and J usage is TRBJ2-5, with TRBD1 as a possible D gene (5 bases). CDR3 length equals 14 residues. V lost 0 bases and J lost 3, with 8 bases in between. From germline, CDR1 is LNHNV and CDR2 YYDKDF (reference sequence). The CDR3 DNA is TGTGCCACCAGCAGAGATCTAGGGGAAGAGACCCAGTACTTC. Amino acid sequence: CATSRDLGEETQYF.

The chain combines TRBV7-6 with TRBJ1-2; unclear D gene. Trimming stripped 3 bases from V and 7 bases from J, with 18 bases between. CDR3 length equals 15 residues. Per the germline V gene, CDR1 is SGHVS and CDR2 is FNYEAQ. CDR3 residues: CASSFSFGVSGGYTF. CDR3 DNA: TGTGCCAGCAGCTTCTCTTTTGGGGTTAGCGGTGGCTACACCTTC.

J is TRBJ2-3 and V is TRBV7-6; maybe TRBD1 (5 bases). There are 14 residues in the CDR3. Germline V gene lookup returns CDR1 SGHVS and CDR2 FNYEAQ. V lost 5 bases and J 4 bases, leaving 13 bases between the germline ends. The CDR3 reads CASSPLVGADTQYF. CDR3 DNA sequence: TGTGCCAGCAGCCCACTGGTAGGGGCAGATACGCAGTATTTT.